These 21 T cell receptor beta chains were sequenced from one sample in a study of shared clonotypes between healthy human individuals. Profiling relied on immunoSEQ multiplex PCR, and the TCRdb table lists in-frame clones only, not all of them. The sample lists around 2.1 million clones, approximately 96% occurring once. Sequencing input: naive CD4+ T cells sorted from blood. As for subset: CD45RA+ positively selected. The receptors stem from a man in his late teens or twenties in good health.

About this clone: This sample also contains other DNA sequences that code for the same CDR3. The chain links TRBV6-6 to TRBJ2-7, with D possibly called TRBD1 or TRBD2 (5 bases each). Germline V gives CDR1 MNHNY, CDR2 SVGAGI (reference sequence). The CDR3 consists of 14 residues. The ends were cut back, 0 bases at V and 3 bases at J, with 9 bases in the middle. CDR3 bases: TGTGCCAGCAGTTACTCATCGGGGCGCTACGAGCAGTACTTC. Encoded protein: CASSYSSGRYEQYF.

As regards this clone: This CDR3 is also generated by other DNA sequences in the sample. The chain joins TRBV5-4 to TRBJ1-2; tentatively, D is TRBD1 (5 bases). Germline CDR1 SGHNT, CDR2 YYREEE (reference sequence). Trimming removed 2 bases at V and 0 bases at J, with 11 bases between. The CDR3 loop spans 15 amino acids. CDR3 in DNA: TGTGCCAGCAGCTTAGGTCCAGGGTCTAACTATGGCTACACCTTC. Translation: CASSLGPGSNYGYTF.

V is TRBV6-6 and J is TRBJ1-5; D uncertain. Per germline, CDR1 MNHNY and CDR2 SVGAGI (reference sequence). CDR3 length: 12 amino acids. Between the trimmed V and J ends, which lost 6 bases and 9 bases, there was a span of 12 bases. The CDR3 sequence is CASRNLWVPQHF. For the CDR3, the DNA is TGTGCCAGCAGGAATTTATGGGTGCCCCAGCATTTT.

The V and J genes are TRBV4-3 and TRBJ1-1; D unresolved. Trimming shortened V by 2 bases and J by 5 bases, and 12 bases separated the two germline ends. Germline V gene sequence: CDR1 LGHNA, CDR2 YSLEER. CDR3 length: 14 amino acids. CDR3: CASSQKADETEAFF. As DNA, the CDR3 is TGCGCCAGCAGCCAAAAGGCCGACGAGACTGAAGCTTTCTTT.

This chain joins TRBV27 and TRBJ2-7; D may match TRBD1 or TRBD2 (6 bases each). The CDR3 is 14 amino acids. Germline lookup yields CDR1 MNHEY and CDR2 SMNVEV (reference sequence). V lost 6 bases and J lost 9, with 21 bases in between. CDR3 in DNA: TGTGCCAGCAGCCGGGACCCTTCGGGGGCTGGGCAGTACTTC. Amino acids: CASSRDPSGAGQYF.

The gene calls are TRBV25-1 and TRBJ2-1, with 16 bases fitting TRBD2. Germline V gene data show CDR1 as MGHDK and CDR2 as SYGVNS. This CDR3 region has 16 residues. J lost 8 bases, V lost 7 bases, and 8 bases had no gene match. The CDR3 DNA sequence: TGTGCCAGCACACCAGCCGGGACTAGCGGGAGGGATGAGCAGTTCTTC. Translation gives CASTPAGTSGRDEQFF.

The chain links TRBV4-3 to TRBJ2-1; 7 bases are shared with TRBD2. After removal of 2 bases from V and 0 bases from J, the junction contained 4 bases not matched to a gene. The CDR3 sequence is 16 residues long. Germline loops: CDR1 LGHNA, CDR2 YSLEER. CDR3 in amino acids: CASSQLAASSYNEQFF. The DNA for the CDR3 is TGCGCCAGCAGCCAACTAGCGGCAAGCTCCTACAATGAGCAGTTCTTC.

The chain uses TRBV7-9 and TRBJ1-4, with 9 bases lining up with TRBD1. V lost 5 bases to trimming and J lost 3 bases; unmatched junction nucleotides: 7. The CDR3 length is 16 residues. Germline loops: CDR1 SEHNR, CDR2 FQNEAQ (reference sequence). The CDR3 DNA follows: TGTGCCAGCAGCCGAACCGGGACAGGGCCTAATGAAAAACTGTTTTTT. It yields the protein CASSRTGTGPNEKLFF.

The chain couples TRBV11-2 to TRBJ2-1; 14 bases match TRBD2. V lost 0 bases and J lost 10; bases outside the gene matches: 5. From germline, CDR1 is SGHAT and CDR2 FQNNGV. CDR3 size: 16 residues. This CDR3 is CASSLDQTSGGEEQFF. In nucleotides, the CDR3 is TGTGCCAGCAGCTTAGATCAGACTAGCGGGGGGGAGGAGCAGTTCTTC.

CDR3: CATMGQPVNYGYTF. CDR3 nucleotides: TGTGCCACCATGGGACAGCCAGTCAACTATGGCTACACCTTC. The chain is built from TRBV10-3 and TRBJ1-2; 7 bases align to TRBD1. Per the germline V gene, CDR1 is ENHRY and CDR2 is SYGVKD. V lost 10 bases and J lost 2; bases outside the gene matches: 10. The CDR3 has 14 residues.

This chain joins TRBV30 and TRBJ2-7; 8 bases are a match to TRBD1. Germline V gene data show CDR1 as GTSNPN and CDR2 as SVGIG (reference sequence). This CDR3 region has 17 residues. With V trimmed by 2 bases and J by 4 bases, 16 bases remained unmatched. The CDR3 nucleotides read TGTGCCTGGAGTCCCGGGACAGGTTCGCGGCCGTTTTACGAGCAGTACTTC. Encoded protein: CAWSPGTGSRPFYEQYF.

V and J are TRBV5-1 and TRBJ1-2, with D perhaps TRBD1 (6 bases). Trimming removed 4 bases from V and 5 bases from J, with 21 bases in between. From germline, CDR1 is SGHRS and CDR2 YFSETQ. The CDR3 covers 16 residues. CDR3: CASSPRGAGLSYGYTF. The CDR3 DNA follows: TGCGCCAGCAGCCCCCGGGGGGCGGGACTCTCTTATGGCTACACCTTC.

The gene calls are TRBV25-1 and TRBJ2-5; D not certain. Trimming removed 4 bases from V and 1 base from J, with 4 bases in between. Germline lookup yields CDR1 MGHDK and CDR2 SYGVNS. The CDR3 runs 12 residues. The CDR3 DNA reads TGTGCCAGCAGTGTTCGCCAAGAGACCCAGTACTTC. The encoded protein is CASSVRQETQYF.

Details on this clone: Other DNA sequences in the sample encode the same CDR3. The chain carries TRBV5-1 and TRBJ2-1; 11 bases map to TRBD2. Trimming at V came to 4 bases and at J to 5 bases, leaving 5 bases not matched to a gene. Germline V gene sequence: CDR1 SGHRS, CDR2 YFSETQ. The CDR3 length is 15 residues. The CDR3 coding sequence is TGCGCCAGCAGCCCTAGCGGGGGGCCCAACAATGAGCAGTTCTTC. This sequence encodes CASSPSGGPNNEQFF. Full variable domain (remainder filled in from reference TRBV5-1 and TRBJ2-1): KAGVTQTPRYLIKTRGQQVTLSCSPISGHRSVSWYQQTPGQGLQFLFEYFSETQRNKGNFPGRFSGRQFSNSRSEMNVSTLELGDSALYLCASSPSGGPNNEQFFGPGTRLTVL.

This sequence joins TRBV7-8 and TRBJ2-7; 7 nucleotides align to TRBD1. Germline assignment: CDR1 SGHVS and CDR2 FQNEAQ. With 5 bases clipped from V and 2 bases from J, the junction kept 6 bases outside the gene matches. The CDR3 length is 14 residues. The CDR3 DNA reads TGTGCCAGCAGCCCAGGGACAGAGGCCTACGAGCAGTACTTC. Translated, it gives CASSPGTEAYEQYF.

This clone was picked up one time. At the DNA level, this CDR3 is encoded by other sequences in the same sample as well. The V call is TRBV9, the J call TRBJ2-1, with D possibly matching TRBD2 (5 bases). This CDR3 region has 15 residues. Germline loops: CDR1 SGDLS, CDR2 YYNGEE. The ends were cut back, 0 bases at V and 5 bases at J, with 12 bases in the middle. The CDR3 sequence is CASSVGLAADNEQFF. CDR3 bases: TGTGCCAGCAGCGTAGGTCTAGCTGCGGACAATGAGCAGTTCTTC. Drawing the rest from reference TRBV9 and TRBJ2-1, the complete variable domain is DSGVTQTPKHLITATGQRVTLRCSPRSGDLSVYWYQQSLDQGLQFLIQYYNGEERAKGNILERFSAQQFPDLHSELNLSSLELGDSALYFCASSVGLAADNEQFFGPGTRLTVL.

The chain joins TRBV28 to TRBJ2-7; D is undetermined. Trimming took off 11 bases at V and 0 bases at J, with 11 bases between the two ends. This CDR3 is 12 amino acids long. Germline V CDR1 and CDR2: MDHEN, SYDVKM. CDR3 amino acids: CASGPDSYEQYF. CDR3 nucleotides: TGTGCCTCCGGGCCCGACTCCTACGAGCAGTACTTC.

This rearrangement joins TRBV7-2 to TRBJ1-2; perhaps TRBD1 as D (5 bases). Germline values: CDR1 SGHTA, CDR2 FQGNSA. CDR3 length: 16 residues. V was shortened by 2 bases and J by 5 bases, with 18 bases between the two germline ends. CDR3 protein: CASSLTRLTESYGYTF. DNA for the CDR3: TGTGCCAGCAGCTTAACGAGGCTGACAGAATCTTATGGCTACACCTTC. Filled out from reference TRBV7-2 and TRBJ1-2, the complete variable domain reads GAGVSQSPSNKVTEKGKDVELRCDPISGHTALYWYRQSLGQGLEFLIYFQGNSAPDKSGLPSDRFSAERTGGSVSTLTIQRTQQEDSAVYLCASSLTRLTESYGYTFGSGTRLTVV.

This clone was detected once. The rearrangement links TRBV4-1 to TRBJ2-6, with 8 bases that match TRBD1. V shed 4 bases, J shed 0 bases, and the junction held 5 bases outside the gene matches. Germline loops: CDR1 MGHRA, CDR2 YSYEKL. The CDR3 runs to 17 residues. The CDR3 DNA is TGCGCCAGCAGCCCCGGACAGGGTTTCTCTGGGGCCAACGTCCTGACTTTC. Protein product: CASSPGQGFSGANVLTF.

V and J are TRBV30 and TRBJ2-2; 7 bases are a match to TRBD1. Germline CDR1 reads GTSNPN; CDR2 reads SVGIG (reference sequence). This CDR3 spans 14 amino acids. The J segment lost 4 bases and the V segment lost 6 bases, leaving 8 bases of the junction unmatched. The CDR3 DNA reads as TGTGCCTGCCTACAGGGGTGGAGCACCGGGGAGCTGTTTTTT. Residues: CACLQGWSTGELFF.

The chain uses TRBV10-2 and TRBJ1-1; perhaps TRBD1 as D (6 bases). CDR3 length equals 13 residues. V was clipped by 8 bases and J by 11 bases, with 21 bases between them. Germline values: CDR1 WSHSY, CDR2 SAAADI. The CDR3 reads CASGEQGFGHAFF. The CDR3 DNA is TGCGCCAGCGGGGAACAGGGTTTTGGGCATGCTTTCTTT.